This T cell receptor beta chain was recovered during a study of blood T cell repertoires in COVID-19. Categorization into cohorts depended on clinical history that participants reported. Libraries were prepared by immunoSEQ multiplex PCR; TCRdb keeps only in-frame clonotypes and omits some of them. The sample carries hundreds of thousands of clones, around 84% recorded once. This CDR3 spans 16 amino acids. Germline trimming cut 3 bases from V and 0 bases from J; bases unmatched to any gene: 5. Looked up from germline, CDR1 is SGHRS and CDR2 is YFSETQ. Only one count was recorded for this clone. Sequencing was performed on PBMCs or T cells enriched from blood (not recorded which). This sequence joins TRBV5-1 and TRBJ2-3, with 9 bases fitting TRBD1. The receptor comes from a woman between 50 and 59 years old who had recovered from COVID-19. CDR3 in amino acids: CASSSGTGRSTDTQYF. The CDR3 DNA is TGCGCCAGCAGCTCTGGGACAGGGAGGAGCACAGATACGCAGTATTTT.